This T cell receptor (beta chain) derives from a study of beta chain features in type 1 diabetes. As every portion of the isolated RNA was reverse transcribed, the sequencing read expressed TCRB transcripts. Libraries were prepared by immunoSEQ multiplex PCR; TCRdb keeps only in-frame clonotypes and omits some of them. The sample lists around 340,000 clones, around 7.6% seen once, with less than 0.5% in the top ten. CDR1 is SGHTA, CDR2 FQGNSA, per germline. V was pared by 6 bases and J by 6 bases, with 7 bases of the junction left unmatched. CDR3 length: 15 amino acids. Sorting gave populations that all exceeded 95% purity. This clone has only a few counts. Its antigen is unknown. Findings and caveats of the study: Moderate but significant shortening of TCRB CDR3s was recorded in all four CD4+ subsets from Type 1 diabetes patients. Reads derived from cDNA could over-represent cells showing high TCR expression.

This chain joins TRBV7-2 and TRBJ2-4, with 11 bases identical to TRBD2. The clonotype comes from a woman aged 18-30 years in good health. What was sequenced was central memory CD4+ T cells from blood. CDR3 in amino acids: CASSISGTSGNIQYF. DNA of the CDR3: TGTGCCAGCAGTATCTCCGGGACTAGCGGAAACATTCAGTACTTC.